At least ten counts were recorded for the clone carrying this T cell receptor beta chain. Its antigen is unknown. With 6 bases removed from V and 4 bases from J, the gap between germline ends came to 16 bases. Germline CDR1 is MNHEY and CDR2 is SVGAGI. The CDR3 contains 14 residues. Prepared libraries of TCR beta cDNA carried unique molecular identifiers. TCRdb called the PCR reads again in MiXCR, with one record for every CDR3 protein. The sample records 450,000 to 650,000 distinct CDR3 sequences, roughly 40% being singletons. This sample was taken from a study of post-analysis software for immune sequencing data. Background on the study: The patients showed relapsing-remitting, secondary progressive and progressive-relapsing multiple sclerosis courses. Study outcomes and limitations: Normalized Chao1 diversity was significantly reduced in patients versus controls. Relative to controls, patients had five TRBV segments at higher frequency, with TRBV5-6, TRBV5-1 and TRBV20-1 among these. F measure showed strong co-clustering of same-batch samples.

The sample comprised blood. The sequence was collected from a girl under 18 with multiple sclerosis. This chain connects TRBV6-5 to TRBJ2-7; perhaps D is TRBD1 or TRBD2 (5 bases each). The CDR3 reads CASSRGDSRYEQYF. In DNA, the CDR3 is TGTGCCAGCAGCCGGGGCGATAGTCGATACGAGCAGTACTTC.